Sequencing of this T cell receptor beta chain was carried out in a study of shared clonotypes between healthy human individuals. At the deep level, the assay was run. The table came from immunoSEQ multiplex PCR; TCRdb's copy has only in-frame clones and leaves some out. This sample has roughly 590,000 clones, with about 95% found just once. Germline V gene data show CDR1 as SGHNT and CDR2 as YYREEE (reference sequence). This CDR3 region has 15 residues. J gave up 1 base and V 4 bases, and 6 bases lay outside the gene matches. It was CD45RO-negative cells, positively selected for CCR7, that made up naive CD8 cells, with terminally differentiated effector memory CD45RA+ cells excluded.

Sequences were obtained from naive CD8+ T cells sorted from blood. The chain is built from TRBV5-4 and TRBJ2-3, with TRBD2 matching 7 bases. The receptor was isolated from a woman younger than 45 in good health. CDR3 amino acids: CASSPGEGRTDTQYF. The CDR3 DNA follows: TGTGCCAGCAGCCCGGGGGAGGGCCGCACAGATACGCAGTATTTT.